What follows are 13 T cell receptor beta chains derived from one specimen sequenced in a study of cytomegalovirus exposure and HLA in healthy donors. The PCR ran on 60 Vbeta and 13 Jbeta primers. Repertoires were generated with immunoSEQ multiplex PCR, while TCRdb's copy carries only in-frame clones and drops some. The table lists approximately 210,000 clones, nearly 80% of them singletons. Material for sequencing was PBMCs. The receptors originated from a male donor in good health and CMV-seronegative.

The J gene is TRBJ1-2, the V gene TRBV6-1; the D gene is possibly TRBD1 (5 bases). This CDR3 is 13 amino acids long. From germline, CDR1 is MNHNS and CDR2 SASEGT. V lost 4 bases and J lost 8, with 14 bases in between. This chain's CDR3 is CASSGGASKGYTF. The CDR3 region has the DNA TGTGCCAGCAGTGGGGGCGCATCTAAGGGCTACACCTTC.

V and J are TRBV19 and TRBJ1-5; TRBD1 matches 7 bases. Germline V gene sequence: CDR1 LNHDA, CDR2 SQIVND (reference sequence). Trimming took 0 bases from V and 6 from J; bases not matched to a gene: 8. This CDR3 is built from 16 residues. CDR3: CASSIDLGQGVQPQHF. The CDR3 DNA reads TGTGCCAGTAGTATAGATCTCGGTCAGGGGGTTCAGCCCCAGCATTTT.

This chain connects TRBV4-1 to TRBJ2-7, with 10 bases that match TRBD1. V trimming: 5 bases; J trimming: 0 bases; junction bases outside the gene matches: 7. This CDR3 has 16 amino acids. CDR1 is MGHRA and CDR2 is YSYEKL in the germline V gene. DNA for the CDR3: TGCGCCAGCAGCGGGATAGGGACAGGGGTCTCCTACGAGCAGTACTTC. Translation gives CASSGIGTGVSYEQYF.

The chain uses TRBV19 and TRBJ1-6; TRBD1 matches at 8 bases. This CDR3 is 15 amino acids long. Germline values: CDR1 LNHDA, CDR2 SQIVND (reference sequence). V dropped 4 bases and J dropped 3; count of bases not matched to a gene: 2. The CDR3 spells CASSTGGNYNSPLHF. Written as DNA, the CDR3 is TGTGCCAGTAGTACAGGGGGCAACTATAATTCACCCCTCCACTTT.

The rearrangement uses TRBV5-1 and TRBJ2-3; D unclear. In germline, CDR1 is SGHRS, CDR2 YFSETQ. The CDR3 is made up of 14 amino acids. V was clipped by 4 bases and J by 1 base, with 10 bases between them. CDR3 sequence reads: CASSPRLGTDTQYF. Here the CDR3 DNA reads TGCGCCAGCAGCCCGCGTTTGGGCACAGATACGCAGTATTTT.

The rearrangement joins TRBV5-6 to TRBJ1-5; 11 bases are shared with TRBD1. The CDR3 has 15 amino acids. The ends lost 2 bases at V and 7 bases at J; junction bases unmatched: 5. CDR1 and CDR2 from the germline V gene are SGHDT and YYEEEE. CDR3 DNA sequence: TGTGCCAGCAGCTTTGGCGGGACAGGGGGACAGCCCCAGCATTTT. Its protein is CASSFGGTGGQPQHF.

The rearrangement uses TRBV11-3 and TRBJ2-2; no firm D call. Germline V lookup: CDR1 SGHNT, CDR2 YENEEA. This CDR3 region has 12 residues. V was shortened by 5 bases and J by 2 bases, with 3 bases between the two germline ends. In DNA form, the CDR3 reads TGTGCCAGCAGCCCTAACACCGGGGAGCTGTTTTTT. Protein product: CASSPNTGELFF.

This sequence joins TRBV6-5 and TRBJ2-1; D not resolved. The CDR3 covers 14 residues. V was cut by 2 bases and J by 6 bases, with 11 bases left in between. The germline CDR1 and CDR2 sequences are MNHEY and SVGAGI. The CDR3 DNA reads TGTGCCAGCAGTTACGAGGCTACCGCCAATGAGCAGTTCTTC. Its translation: CASSYEATANEQFF.

Remarks on this clone: This specimen includes other DNA sequences encoding the same CDR3. The rearrangement links TRBV5-6 to TRBJ2-7; D may be TRBD1 (5 bases). The CDR3 has 14 amino acids. V lost 1 base and J lost 5, with 13 bases in between. Germline V gene data show CDR1 as SGHDT and CDR2 as YYEEEE. The CDR3, as DNA: TGTGCCAGCAGCTTGAGGCAGGGCATGAACGAGCAGTACTTC. It translates to CASSLRQGMNEQYF.

The gene calls are TRBV27 and TRBJ2-3; 9 bases line up with TRBD2. The CDR3 covers 16 residues. The V and J ends lost 7 bases and 2 bases, in that order; junction bases with no gene match: 10. Germline V CDR1 and CDR2: MNHEY, SMNVEV (reference sequence). The CDR3 loop reads CASTPSSGDHTDTQYF. CDR3 coding DNA: TGTGCCAGCACCCCTTCTAGCGGGGACCACACAGATACGCAGTATTTT.

CDR3 nucleotide sequence: TGTGCCAGCAGCTTTGGGGGGGTGGAGCAGTTCTTC. Protein: CASSFGGVEQFF. The rearrangement links TRBV11-1 to TRBJ2-1; 7 nucleotides agree with TRBD2. V lost 3 bases, J lost 10 bases, and 3 bases stayed unmatched. The CDR3 consists of 12 residues. Germline assignment: CDR1 SGHAT and CDR2 FQDESV (reference sequence). The variable domain in full, completed from reference TRBV11-1 and TRBJ2-1, reads EAEVAQSPRYKITEKSQAVAFWCDPISGHATLYWYRQILGQGPELLVQFQDESVVDDSQLPKDRFSAERLKGVDSTLKIQPAELGDSAMYLCASSFGGVEQFFGPGTRLTVL.

This chain joins TRBV19 and TRBJ2-5; D may be TRBD2 (5 bases). CDR1 is LNHDA and CDR2 is SQIVND in the germline V gene (reference sequence). V was clipped by 5 bases and J by 2 bases, with 15 bases between them. The CDR3 spans 15 residues. DNA of the CDR3: TGTGCCAGTAGTCCCCGGGGTAGCCTACAAGAGACCCAGTACTTC. This translates into CASSPRGSLQETQYF.

V and J are TRBV14 and TRBJ2-7; 10 bases fit TRBD2. The CDR3 extends over 13 amino acids. The ends lost 4 bases at V and 6 bases at J; junction bases unmatched: 3. Germline V gives CDR1 SGHDN, CDR2 FVKESK. The DNA of the CDR3 is TGTGCCAGCAGCCTTTTAGCGGGAGGCGAGCAGTACTTC. Amino acid sequence: CASSLLAGGEQYF.